These T cell receptor beta chains were read from a single sample in a study of blood T cell repertoires in COVID-19. Here immunoSEQ multiplex PCR was the method, and the copy in TCRdb shows in-frame clones only, minus some. This table holds 26,000 or so clones, 66% found once. The sequenced material came from peripheral blood. The receptors were gathered from a man in his sixties with active or convalescent COVID-19. Each CDR3 is given with its conserved first and last residue. D genes are given only for firm matches. Only part of the rows carry a size: once, few, many, or a class if the clone is expanded.

>TRBJ2-7|.|.|TRBV6-5
CASSYASGPYEQYF
TGTGCCAGCAGTTACGCGTCAGGGCCCTACGAGCAGTACTTC
>TRBJ2-1|.|TRBD2|TRBV6-1
CASSEAQLAGDDFYNEQFF
TGTGCCAGCAGTGAAGCCCAACTAGCGGGGGACGACTTCTACAATGAGCAGTTCTTC
>TRBJ2-7|.|TRBD2|TRBV4-1
CASSQDISLAGGLYEQYF
TGCGCCAGCAGCCAAGATATTAGCCTAGCGGGGGGCCTCTACGAGCAGTACTTC
>TRBJ1-2|.|.|TRBV30
CAWTPGGWNYGYTF
TGTGCCTGGACTCCGGGGGGCTGGAACTATGGCTACACCTTC
>TRBJ2-5|.|.|TRBV3-1/TRBV3-2
CASSTGETQYF
TGTGCCAGCTCCACCGGAGAGACCCAGTACTTC
>TRBJ1-2|.|.|TRBV27
CASSRTGHGNYGYTF
TGTGCCAGCAGTAGGACGGGACACGGAAACTATGGCTACACCTTC
>TRBJ2-3|few|TRBD2|TRBV6-6
CASSSTSGGNTDTQYF
TGTGCCAGCAGTTCGACTAGCGGGGGAAACACAGATACGCAGTATTTT
>TRBJ2-3|.|TRBD2|TRBV7-9
CASSRTSGATDTQYF
TGTGCCAGCAGCCGGACTAGCGGGGCCACAGATACGCAGTATTTT
>TRBJ1-1|.|.|TRBV7-3
CASSFLWGMNTEAFF
TGTGCCAGCAGCTTCCTTTGGGGCATGAACACTGAAGCTTTCTTT
>TRBJ1-6|.|.|TRBV27
CASSLSGGTLGNSPLHF
TGTGCCAGCAGTTTATCCGGGGGGACCCTGGGGAATTCACCCCTCCACTTT
>TRBJ2-3|.|TRBD2|TRBV7-2
CASSQTSGGAGDTQYF
TGTGCCAGCAGCCAAACGAGCGGGGGGGCTGGAGATACGCAGTATTTT
>TRBJ2-4|.|TRBD2|TRBV23-1
CASSQRQAGGAKNIQYF
TGCGCCAGCAGTCAGCGGCAAGCGGGGGGGGCCAAAAACATTCAGTACTTC
>TRBJ2-3|.|.|TRBV19
CASTGTRGDTQYF
TGTGCCTCAACCGGGACTCGAGGTGATACGCAGTATTTT
>TRBJ1-2|.|.|TRBV14
CASSQRGRGTGGYTF
TGTGCCAGCAGCCAAAGGGGGAGAGGGACGGGTGGCTACACCTTC
>TRBJ2-1|.|TRBD2|TRBV9
CASSVAGGPPNEQFF
TGTGCCAGCAGCGTAGCGGGAGGGCCTCCCAATGAGCAGTTCTTC
>TRBJ2-1|.|.|TRBV21-1
CASSKCSGRAENEQFF
TGTGCCAGCAGCAAATGCAGCGGGAGGGCCGAGAATGAGCAGTTCTTC
>TRBJ2-7|.|TRBD1|TRBV9
CASSVGGTVTYEQYF
TGTGCCAGCAGCGTAGGGGGGACAGTCACCTACGAGCAGTACTTC
>TRBJ2-5|.|.|TRBV5-4
CASSLPGSLESQYF
TGTGCCAGCAGCTTGCCAGGGTCGCTCGAGTCCCAGTACTTC
>TRBJ1-2|.|.|TRBV9
CASSVAGGGKRGAGYTF
TGTGCCAGCAGCGTAGCGGGAGGAGGCAAACGGGGGGCTGGCTACACCTTC
>TRBJ1-4|.|.|TRBV5-4
CASSLSATNEKLFF
TGTGCCAGCAGCTTGTCTGCAACTAATGAAAAACTGTTTTTT
>TRBJ2-2|.|.|TRBV9
CASSRGSGGANTGELFF
TGTGCCAGCAGCCGGGGCTCCGGAGGGGCGAACACCGGGGAGCTGTTTTTT
>TRBJ2-3|.|.|TRBV4-1
CASSHVGRKSTDTQYF
TGCGCCAGCAGCCACGTTGGGCGAAAAAGCACAGATACGCAGTATTTT
>TRBJ2-1|few|.|TRBV5-8
CASSLGGGLPREQFF
TGTGCCAGCAGCTTGGGGGGGGGCCTTCCCCGTGAGCAGTTCTTC
>TRBJ2-7|few|.|TRBV7-9
CASRSQGSSYEQYF
TGTGCCAGCAGGTCTCAGGGGTCCTCCTACGAGCAGTACTTC
>TRBJ1-6|medium-sized|.|TRBV21-1
CASSKVIGDNSPLHF
TGTGCCAGCAGCAAAGTTATAGGGGATAATTCACCCCTCCACTTT
>TRBJ2-3|.|TRBD1|TRBV3-1/TRBV3-2
CASSQPGQGAHF
TGTGCCAGCAGCCAGCCGGGACAGGGGGCGCATTTT
>TRBJ2-7|.|TRBD1|TRBV30
CVWHRDRPYEQYF
TGTGTCTGGCACCGGGACAGACCCTACGAGCAGTACTTC
>TRBJ2-7|few|.|TRBV29-1
CSVTMGVHEQYF
TGCAGCGTCACGATGGGAGTGCACGAGCAGTACTTC
>TRBJ2-1|.|.|TRBV29-1
CSVEPTSYEQFF
TGCAGCGTTGAACCCACTAGCTATGAGCAGTTCTTC
>TRBJ2-5|.|TRBD2|TRBV5-4
CASSSGPSGGTETQYF
TGTGCCAGCAGCTCTGGCCCTAGCGGGGGGACAGAGACCCAGTACTTC
>TRBJ2-2|.|TRBD2|TRBV19
CATRLAGAAGELFF
TGTGCCACCCGACTAGCGGGAGCCGCCGGGGAGCTGTTTTTT
>TRBJ2-2|.|.|TRBV12-1
CASSFVGGMIFANTGELFF
TGTGCCAGCAGCTTTGTGGGGGGGATGATTTTCGCGAACACCGGGGAGCTGTTTTTT
>TRBJ2-2|.|.|TRBV7-7
CASSLTNDGGELFF
TGTGCTAGCAGCCTGACCAACGACGGGGGGGAGCTGTTTTTT
>TRBJ1-2|.|TRBD1|TRBV5-1
CASSLVAGGTPNYGYTF
TGCGCCAGCAGCTTGGTGGCAGGGGGGACGCCAAACTATGGCTACACCTTC
>TRBJ1-2|few|TRBD1|TRBV2
CASRETGADYGYTF
TGTGCCAGCAGGGAGACAGGGGCAGACTATGGCTACACCTTC
>TRBJ1-3|few|.|TRBV9
CASSPTFGNTIYF
TGTGCCAGCAGCCCCACTTTTGGAAACACCATATATTTT
>TRBJ1-5|few|.|TRBV5-8
CASSLGDSSNQPQHF
TGTGCCAGCAGCTTGGGAGACAGTAGCAATCAGCCCCAGCATTTT
>TRBJ1-1|.|TRBD1|TRBV5-1
CASSFYRGDTEAFF
TGCGCCAGCAGCTTTTACAGGGGTGACACTGAAGCTTTCTTT
>TRBJ2-3|.|TRBD2|TRBV25-1
CASSDPGGLGTDTQYF
TGTGCCAGCAGTGACCCGGGGGGATTGGGCACAGATACGCAGTATTTT
>TRBJ2-7|medium-sized|TRBD2|TRBV7-2
CASSPNAGGPYEQYF
TGTGCCAGCAGCCCGAATGCGGGGGGCCCCTACGAGCAGTACTTC
>TRBJ2-3|.|TRBD2|TRBV19
CASSVRQGTSGRGTQYF
TGTGCCAGTAGTGTCCGTCAAGGGACTAGCGGGAGAGGAACGCAGTATTTT
>TRBJ1-2|once|.|TRBV23-1
CASSLVRGINYGYTF
TGCGCCAGCAGTCTCGTCCGAGGGATAAACTATGGCTACACCTTC
>TRBJ2-7|.|.|TRBV6-1
CASSETRDFYEQYF
TGTGCCAGCAGTGAAACCAGGGATTTCTACGAGCAGTACTTC
>TRBJ2-2|few|.|TRBV27
CATSVTQGTGELFF
TGTGCCACCTCAGTTACACAGGGAACCGGGGAGCTGTTTTTT
>TRBJ2-7|.|.|TRBV2
CASSEARGTLSEQYF
TGTGCCAGCAGTGAAGCCAGGGGTACTCTTTCCGAGCAGTACTTC
>TRBJ2-2|.|.|TRBV21-1
CASSKGAGSAGELFF
TGTGCCAGCAGCAAAGGCGCAGGGTCGGCCGGGGAGCTGTTTTTT
>TRBJ1-1|.|TRBD1|TRBV5-8
CASSFAEGAGTEAFF
TGTGCCAGCAGCTTTGCGGAGGGGGCCGGGACTGAAGCTTTCTTT
>TRBJ1-1|few|.|TRBV11-3
CASSLTGGDTEAFF
TGTGCCAGCAGCTTAACCGGAGGGGACACTGAAGCTTTCTTT
>TRBJ2-1|few|TRBD2|TRBV27
CASRKTSGGYNEQFF
TGTGCCAGCAGGAAAACTAGCGGGGGGTACAATGAGCAGTTCTTC
>TRBJ2-7|.|.|TRBV25-1
CASSVDSSSYEQYF
TGTGCCAGCAGTGTAGACTCGAGCTCCTACGAGCAGTACTTC
>TRBJ2-7|.|.|TRBV11-2
CASSFNNGYEQYF
TGTGCCAGCAGCTTCAATAACGGCTACGAGCAGTACTTC
>TRBJ1-1|.|TRBD1|TRBV18
CASSPGTGNTEAFF
TGTGCCAGCTCACCCGGGACAGGGAACACTGAAGCTTTCTTT
>TRBJ2-7|.|.|TRBV19
CASSITRSAHPYEQYF
TGTGCCAGTAGTATAACCAGATCAGCGCACCCTTACGAGCAGTACTTC
>TRBJ1-3|.|.|TRBV6-5
CASTQVGNTIYF
TGTGCCAGCACGCAGGTCGGAAACACCATATATTTT
>TRBJ2-7|few|TRBD2|TRBV7-3
CASSPGGFLGPYEQYF
TGTGCCAGCAGCCCCGGGGGGTTTTTGGGGCCCTACGAGCAGTACTTC
>TRBJ2-7|few|TRBD2|TRBV5-6
CASSPGLAGSYEQYF
TGTGCCAGCAGCCCCGGACTAGCGGGCTCCTACGAGCAGTACTTC
>TRBJ1-2|.|.|TRBV12-3/TRBV12-4
CASSTGLDYGYTF
TGTGCCAGCAGTACAGGGTTAGACTATGGCTACACCTTC
>TRBJ2-7|.|.|TRBV7-9
CASSLARLSSYEQYF
TGTGCCAGCAGCTTAGCGAGGTTGAGCTCCTACGAGCAGTACTTC
>TRBJ2-7|.|TRBD1|TRBV2
CASSRDSLSYEQYF
TGTGCCAGCAGCCGGGACAGCCTTTCCTACGAGCAGTACTTC
>TRBJ2-1|.|.|TRBV10-2
CASSDRDRSYNEQFF
TGCGCCAGCAGTGACCGGGATAGGTCCTACAATGAGCAGTTCTTC